This T cell receptor beta chain was found in a study of cytomegalovirus exposure and HLA in healthy donors. Study summary: In an early release, HLA-typed donors contributed roughly 85 million unique TCR sequences. Notes on the study in general: Segments of the TCR beta V type were, in most cases, productive about 90% or about 30% of the time in an earlier analysis. In a later analysis, CMV-associated beta chains were mostly HLA-associated, it appeared.

Donors in the study were healthy people who gave bone marrow. Germline lookup yields CDR1 SGHVS and CDR2 FQNEAQ. V was pared by 5 bases and J by 0 bases, with 14 bases between. CDR3 length: 15 amino acids. PCR used 60 Vbeta primers and 13 Jbeta primers. The protocol was immunoSEQ multiplex PCR, while the TCRdb copy is restricted to in-frame clones and leaves out a portion. The table shows about 140,000 clones, with 60% to 80% occurring only once. A note on this clone: Its antigen remains unidentified.

The TCR sequence derives from a woman aged 30 to 39 in good health and CMV-seronegative. Specimen: PBMCs. The genes are TRBV7-8 and TRBJ2-7; D gene uncertain. Here the CDR3 DNA reads TGTGCCAGCAGCCTCTTCTCCCCGGGCTCCTACGAGCAGTACTTC. This gives the protein CASSLFSPGSYEQYF. The full variable domain, in which reference TRBV7-8 and TRBJ2-7 provide the parts outside the CDR3, is GAGVSQSPRYKVAKRGQDVALRCDPISGHVSLFWYQQALGQGPEFLTYFQNEAQLDKSGLPSDRFFAERPEGSVSTLKIQRTQQEDSAVYLCASSLFSPGSYEQYFGPGTRLTVT.